Listed below are T cell receptor beta chains from one sample, sequenced in a study of cytomegalovirus exposure and HLA in healthy donors. Measured with immunoSEQ multiplex PCR; TCRdb has only the in-frame clones, and not every one. The repertoire consists of 160,000 or so clones, with roughly 84% occurring once and the leading ten covering 1.5%. The sample taken for sequencing was PBMCs. Receptors were obtained from a woman in her late teens or twenties in good health and CMV-seronegative. The CDR3 runs from the conserved cysteine through the conserved F or W. The order of the fields is V gene, J gene, D gene, clone size, CDR3 protein, CDR3 DNA. D genes are given only for firm matches. Clone size is stated in some rows and not others, as once, few, many or a class when expanded.

V: TRBV7-8
J: TRBJ1-5
D: TRBD1
size: few
CDR3: CASSLRQGPSQPQHF
DNA: TGTGCCAGCAGCTTGAGACAGGGTCCCAGTCAGCCCCAGCATTTT

V: TRBV19
J: TRBJ2-2
D: TRBD1
size: once
CDR3: CACRQGPGELFF
DNA: TGTGCCTGCCGACAGGGCCCCGGGGAGCTGTTTTTT

V: TRBV28
J: TRBJ2-5
D: .
size: .
CDR3: CASSSPRQAQYF
DNA: TGTGCCAGCAGTTCCCCTCGACAGGCCCAGTACTTC

V: TRBV27
J: TRBJ1-1
D: .
size: .
CDR3: CASSISSNTEAFF
DNA: TGTGCCAGCAGTATAAGCTCAAACACTGAAGCTTTCTTT

V: TRBV10-3
J: TRBJ1-3
D: .
size: .
CDR3: CAIGRGGNTIYF
DNA: TGTGCCATCGGGCGGGGTGGAAACACCATATATTTT

V: TRBV12-2
J: TRBJ1-2
D: .
size: .
CDR3: CASRLDLRDKSYGYTF
DNA: TGTGCAAGTCGCTTAGACCTCCGGGACAAATCATATGGCTACACCTTC

V: TRBV6-5
J: TRBJ1-2
D: TRBD1
size: .
CDR3: CASSRQGGRYGYTF
DNA: TGTGCCAGCAGCCGACAGGGGGGACGGTATGGCTACACCTTC

V: TRBV7-8
J: TRBJ2-7
D: .
size: .
CDR3: CASSLASPYEQYF
DNA: TGTGCCAGCAGCTTAGCGAGCCCCTACGAGCAGTACTTC

V: TRBV7-8
J: TRBJ1-5
D: .
size: .
CDR3: CASSLRLRGQPQHF
DNA: TGTGCCAGCAGCTTAAGGCTCAGGGGCCAGCCCCAGCATTTT

V: TRBV11-2
J: TRBJ2-1
D: .
size: .
CDR3: CASSRPGTLAGRDYNEQFF
DNA: TGTGCCAGCAGCCGACCCGGGACATTGGCCGGCCGGGATTACAATGAGCAGTTCTTC

V: TRBV5-1
J: TRBJ2-3
D: TRBD1
size: .
CDR3: CASSPRQGRQPDTQYF
DNA: TGCGCCAGCAGCCCCCGACAGGGCCGTCAGCCAGATACGCAGTATTTT

V: TRBV19
J: TRBJ1-2
D: .
size: .
CDR3: CASSISDIPGPYGYTF
DNA: TGTGCCAGTAGTATATCGGACATCCCGGGCCCATATGGCTACACCTTC

V: TRBV9
J: TRBJ1-2
D: .
size: .
CDR3: CASSVEKGRGTNYGYTF
DNA: TGTGCCAGCAGCGTAGAGAAGGGCAGGGGCACTAACTATGGCTACACCTTC

V: TRBV7-2
J: TRBJ2-1
D: TRBD1
size: once
CDR3: CASSSTGALYNEQFF
DNA: TGTGCCAGCAGCTCGACAGGGGCCCTCTACAATGAGCAGTTCTTC

V: TRBV11-3
J: TRBJ2-1
D: .
size: once
CDR3: CASSFPKGQGWGNEQFF
DNA: TGTGCCAGCAGCTTCCCTAAGGGACAAGGCTGGGGGAATGAGCAGTTCTTC

V: TRBV5-4
J: TRBJ1-1
D: .
size: few
CDR3: CASSLQGATEAFF
DNA: TGTGCCAGCAGCTTGCAGGGCGCGACTGAAGCTTTCTTT

V: TRBV28
J: TRBJ1-5
D: .
size: .
CDR3: CASNTDVNQPQHF
DNA: TGTGCCAGCAATACAGACGTCAATCAGCCCCAGCATTTT

V: TRBV6-5
J: TRBJ2-7
D: .
size: .
CDR3: CASSAQTGPTYEQYF
DNA: TGTGCCAGCAGTGCGCAGACAGGACCCACCTACGAGCAGTACTTC

V: TRBV7-9
J: TRBJ2-7
D: .
size: few
CDR3: CSSSSPGGGASVEQYF
DNA: TGTTCCAGCAGCTCCCCCGGCGGGGGCGCTTCTGTGGAGCAGTACTTC

V: TRBV27
J: TRBJ1-2
D: .
size: .
CDR3: CASSLYEGTGYTF
DNA: TGTGCCAGCAGTTTATATGAGGGTACCGGCTACACCTTC

V: TRBV5-1
J: TRBJ1-2
D: .
size: .
CDR3: CASSSTGTYGYTF
DNA: TGCGCCAGCAGCTCTACAGGGACCTATGGCTACACCTTC

V: TRBV29-1
J: TRBJ1-2
D: TRBD1
size: once
CDR3: CSVEGRGLNYGYTF
DNA: TGCAGCGTTGAGGGCAGGGGGTTAAACTATGGCTACACCTTC

V: TRBV27
J: TRBJ2-2
D: TRBD1
size: .
CDR3: CASSLRPERQGKVGELFF
DNA: TGTGCCAGCAGTTTACGCCCCGAGAGACAGGGGAAGGTCGGGGAGCTGTTTTTT

V: TRBV9
J: TRBJ1-1
D: .
size: .
CDR3: CASSVGGGEAFF
DNA: TGTGCCAGCAGCGTAGGGGGGGGAGAAGCTTTCTTT

V: TRBV5-4
J: TRBJ1-1
D: .
size: few
CDR3: CASSLGRGGSLGTEAFF
DNA: TGTGCCAGCAGCTTGGGAAGGGGTGGTTCCCTGGGCACTGAAGCTTTCTTT

V: TRBV4-1
J: TRBJ1-1
D: .
size: once
CDR3: CASSQVRQADTEAFF
DNA: TGCGCCAGCAGCCAAGTCCGGCAGGCCGACACTGAAGCTTTCTTT

V: TRBV5-1
J: TRBJ2-7
D: .
size: .
CDR3: CASSLAQGRGYEQYF
DNA: TGCGCCAGCAGCTTGGCACAGGGTCGGGGCTACGAGCAGTACTTC

V: TRBV5-1
J: TRBJ1-1
D: .
size: .
CDR3: CASSTDMNTEAFF
DNA: TGCGCCAGCAGCACGGACATGAACACTGAAGCTTTCTTT

V: TRBV2
J: TRBJ1-6
D: .
size: .
CDR3: CASSTQQTNSPLHF
DNA: TGTGCCAGCAGTACCCAACAGACAAACTCACCCCTCCACTTT

V: TRBV6-5
J: TRBJ1-5
D: .
size: once
CDR3: CASSQGRGPNQPQHF
DNA: TGTGCCAGCAGTCAAGGCCGGGGTCCCAACCAGCCCCAGCATTTT

V: TRBV28
J: TRBJ2-1
D: .
size: .
CDR3: CASTYSSYNEQFF
DNA: TGTGCCAGCACTTACTCCTCGTACAATGAGCAGTTCTTC

V: TRBV28
J: TRBJ1-5
D: .
size: .
CDR3: CASSLAGPQPQHF
DNA: TGTGCCAGCAGTTTGGCAGGGCCTCAGCCCCAGCATTTT

V: TRBV28
J: TRBJ1-2
D: .
size: .
CDR3: CASSLRSWLPSGYGYTF
DNA: TGTGCCAGCAGTTTAAGGTCTTGGTTGCCCTCGGGGTATGGCTACACCTTC

V: TRBV18
J: TRBJ1-1
D: .
size: .
CDR3: CASSPGAGKNTEAFF
DNA: TGTGCCAGCTCACCTGGGGCCGGAAAGAACACTGAAGCTTTCTTT

V: TRBV11-2
J: TRBJ2-7
D: .
size: .
CDR3: CASSLDFSWGDGSYEQYF
DNA: TGTGCCAGCAGCTTAGATTTTAGTTGGGGGGACGGCTCCTACGAGCAGTACTTC

V: TRBV4-1
J: TRBJ2-1
D: .
size: once
CDR3: CASSPRTTRSYNEQFF
DNA: TGCGCCAGCAGCCCCCGGACTACACGCTCCTACAATGAGCAGTTCTTC

V: TRBV28
J: TRBJ2-1
D: .
size: .
CDR3: CASIAYNNEQFF
DNA: TGTGCCAGCATCGCATACAACAATGAGCAGTTCTTC

V: TRBV7-9
J: TRBJ2-7
D: .
size: .
CDR3: CASSLKGDIYEQYF
DNA: TGTGCCAGCAGCTTAAAAGGGGATATCTACGAGCAGTACTTC

V: TRBV7-9
J: TRBJ1-1
D: .
size: .
CDR3: CASSLSQGNTEAFF
DNA: TGTGCCAGCAGCTTATCACAGGGGAACACTGAAGCTTTCTTT

V: TRBV7-6
J: TRBJ2-3
D: TRBD2
size: .
CDR3: CASSSTSGGSLTQYF
DNA: TGTGCCAGCAGCTCAACTAGCGGGGGGTCGTTGACGCAGTATTTT

V: TRBV19
J: TRBJ1-1
D: .
size: .
CDR3: CASSIGQVGTEAFF
DNA: TGTGCCAGTAGTATAGGGCAGGTAGGCACTGAAGCTTTCTTT

V: TRBV7-5
J: TRBJ2-7
D: .
size: .
CDR3: CVRSLSLVQGPHEQYF
DNA: TGTGTCAGAAGCTTAAGTCTGGTACAGGGGCCCCACGAGCAGTACTTC

V: TRBV28
J: TRBJ2-7
D: TRBD1
size: .
CDR3: CASSWTGGPTQYF
DNA: TGTGCCAGCAGTTGGACAGGTGGACCTACGCAGTACTTC